This T cell receptor beta chain was sequenced in a study of CD8 T cells in ankylosing spondylitis. General study results and limits: A motif in TCR beta, a set of eight highly homologous variants, appeared characteristic of ankylosing spondylitis blood.

MiXCR was run by TCRdb on the 5' RACE reads, yielding one entry per CDR3 protein. The sample shows 500,000 to 650,000 distinct CDR3 sequences, about 5.2% of them seen only once. This clonotype was observed at least ten times. The antigen remains unidentified. In germline, CDR1 is SGHTA, CDR2 FQGTGA. The ends were cut back, 1 base at V and 6 bases at J, with 16 bases in the middle. The CDR3 has 15 amino acids. The sample consisted of blood, either unsorted or a sorted T cell fraction (not recorded which). The TCR comes from a male donor with ankylosing spondylitis. This chain connects TRBV7-3 to TRBJ2-7; D could derive from TRBD1 or TRBD2 (5 bases each). The CDR3 sequence: CASSLNGGPPGEQYF. The CDR3 region has the DNA TGTGCCAGCAGCTTAAATGGGGGACCTCCTGGCGAGCAGTACTTC.